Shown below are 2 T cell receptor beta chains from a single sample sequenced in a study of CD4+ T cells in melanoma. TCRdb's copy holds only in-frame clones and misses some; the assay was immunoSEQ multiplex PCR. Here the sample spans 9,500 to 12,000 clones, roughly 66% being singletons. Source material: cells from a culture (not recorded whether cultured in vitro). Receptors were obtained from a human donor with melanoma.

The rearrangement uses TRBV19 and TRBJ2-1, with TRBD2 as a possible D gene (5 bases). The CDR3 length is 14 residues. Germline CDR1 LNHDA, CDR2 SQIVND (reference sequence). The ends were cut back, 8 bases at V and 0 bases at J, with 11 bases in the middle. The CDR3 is CASGKGSSYNEQFF. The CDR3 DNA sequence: TGTGCCAGTGGAAAAGGGAGCTCCTACAATGAGCAGTTCTTC.

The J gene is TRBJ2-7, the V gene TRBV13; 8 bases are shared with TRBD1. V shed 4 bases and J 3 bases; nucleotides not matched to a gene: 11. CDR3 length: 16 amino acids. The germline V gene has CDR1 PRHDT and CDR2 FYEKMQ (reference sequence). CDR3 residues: CASSYPTGTGHYEQYF. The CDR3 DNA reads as TGTGCCAGCAGCTACCCGACCGGGACAGGACACTACGAGCAGTACTTC.